This paragraph covers one TCR beta chain sequence. The target antigen is unknown. The data were produced by immunoSEQ multiplex PCR, yet TCRdb's version contains in-frame clones alone and is incomplete. The sample shows 100,000 to 150,000 clones, about 90% of them seen only once. This entry is derived from a study of T cell responses to AZD1222 COVID-19 vaccine. Study observations and caveats: Without day 14 samples, only post-peak T cell repertoires were studied. Across spike, vaccine-associated CD4 TCRs were found, dominant at 160-218 and 743-854. At baseline, seropositivity was found in only 6 or 7 AZD1222 recipients. Clonal diversity may have been underestimated, and the donors were mostly white British, with more females than males.

CDR3 length: 15 amino acids. Germline CDR1 reads DFQATT; CDR2 reads SNEGSKA (reference sequence). With 3 bases removed from V and 0 bases from J, the gap between germline ends came to 12 bases. The chain joins TRBV20-1 to TRBJ2-4; D not certain. Material: peripheral blood, obtained on day 0 of MenACWY control vaccination. This sequence originates from an adult in good health. CDR3 region: CSASIPGLAKNIQYF. The CDR3 DNA reads as TGCAGTGCTAGTATCCCGGGCCTAGCCAAAAACATTCAGTACTTC.